The clone carrying this T cell receptor (beta chain) occurred many times. CDR3 length: 16 amino acids. CDR1 is MGHRA and CDR2 is YSYEKL in the germline V gene. Deletions cut 0 bases from V and 6 bases from J, with 17 bases between. This sample was included in a study of Graves' ophthalmopathy and Graves' hyperthyroidism. Amplifying from RNA transcripts, the study obtained TCR beta CDR3 regions. Amplification began with first-round RT-PCR using HTBI primers, then second-round multiplex PCR was performed. Each CDR3 protein is one row after TCRdb ran MiXCR on the multiplex PCR reads. This sample has just over 400,000 distinct CDR3 sequences; around 20% occur once, and the top ten carry around 3.1%. The authors defined stable hyperthyroidism as no ophthalmopathy within 18 months of follow-up.

The sequenced material came from peripheral blood. The receptor comes from a woman aged 18 to 35 with stable Graves' hyperthyroidism. The rearrangement links TRBV4-1 to TRBJ1-2; D may be TRBD1 (5 bases). The CDR3 DNA follows: TGCGCCAGCAGCCAAGAGACCGCACAGGTGAGGGATGGCTACACCTTC. This gives the protein CASSQETAQVRDGYTF.